These T cell receptor beta chains were read from a single sample in a study of OX40 agonist ivuxolimab in advanced cancers. Assay: immunoSEQ multiplex PCR; the TCRdb copy retains only in-frame clones and omits some. Among tens of thousands of clones, 80% to 90% were seen once, and the ten largest hold about 10%. The sample in question was CD4+ or CD8+ T cells sorted from blood, obtained in a trial of the OX40 agonist ivuxolimab. These receptors were taken from an adult with an advanced solid tumor such as melanoma, head and neck, liver or kidney cancer. The CDR3 runs from the conserved cysteine through the conserved F or W. The D gene is left open where the match is weak. Clone size is not always given. Where it is, it says once, few, many or a class for expanded clones.

J | D | V | size | CDR3 | DNA
TRBJ2-2 | - | TRBV6-4 | few | CASSESGTGELFF | TGTGCCAGCAGTGAATCCGGGACCGGGGAGCTGTTTTTT
TRBJ2-7 | - | TRBV6-4 | - | CASRFLWGCEQYF | TGTGCCAGCAGATTCCTTTGGGGCTGCGAGCAGTACTTC
TRBJ1-5 | - | TRBV7-9 | many | CASRRGDSNQPQHF | TGTGCCAGCAGACGGGGGGATAGCAATCAGCCCCAGCATTTT
TRBJ1-4 | - | TRBV19 | many | CASNRGNEKLFF | TGTGCCAGTAATAGAGGGAATGAAAAACTGTTTTTT
TRBJ1-2 | - | TRBV6-5 | - | CASSPWTENYGYTF | TGTGCCAGCAGTCCCTGGACAGAAAACTATGGCTACACCTTC
TRBJ2-1 | TRBD1 | TRBV9 | once | CASSDPGQGYNEQFF | TGTGCCAGCAGCGACCCGGGACAGGGGTACAATGAGCAGTTCTTC
TRBJ1-3 | - | TRBV5-1 | - | CASSLDLSGNTIYF | TGCGCCAGCAGCTTGGACCTTTCCGGAAACACCATATATTTT
TRBJ2-1 | TRBD2 | TRBV5-5 | - | CASSLASGGNNEQFF | TGTGCCAGCAGCTTGGCGAGCGGGGGCAACAATGAGCAGTTCTTC
TRBJ2-3 | TRBD2 | TRBV5-1 | - | CASSFNLAGDTDTQYF | TGCGCCAGCAGCTTTAACCTAGCGGGGGACACAGATACGCAGTATTTT
TRBJ1-5 | - | TRBV15 | - | CATSDGGWGGATLKDGNQPQHF | TGTGCCACCAGCGATGGGGGTTGGGGAGGGGCTACACTAAAAGATGGCAATCAGCCCCAGCATTTT
TRBJ2-1 | - | TRBV7-6 | - | CASSLLNNEQFF | TGTGCCAGCAGCTTATTGAACAATGAGCAGTTCTTC
TRBJ2-7 | - | TRBV16 | - | CASSHPGPEQYF | TGTGCCAGCAGCCATCCCGGGCCCGAGCAGTACTTC
TRBJ1-1 | - | TRBV27 | - | CASRKNTEAFF | TGTGCCAGCAGAAAGAACACTGAAGCTTTCTTT
TRBJ1-1 | - | TRBV5-4 | few | CASRLDTEAFF | TGTGCCAGCAGGTTAGACACTGAAGCTTTCTTT
TRBJ1-1 | - | TRBV7-8 | - | CASRIDTEAFF | TGTGCCAGCAGAATCGACACTGAAGCTTTCTTT
TRBJ2-1 | - | TRBV28 | - | CASREIRPSSYNEQFF | TGTGCCAGCAGAGAGATAAGACCCAGCTCCTACAATGAGCAGTTCTTC
TRBJ2-5 | TRBD2 | TRBV19 | - | CASSRPGGETQYF | TGTGCCAGTAGTAGACCCGGGGGGGAGACCCAGTACTTC
TRBJ2-7 | - | TRBV5-1 | - | CASRRDLPYEQYF | TGCGCCAGCAGACGGGACTTGCCCTACGAGCAGTACTTC
TRBJ2-7 | TRBD1 | TRBV5-4 | - | CASSFGTGVGEQYF | TGTGCCAGCAGCTTCGGGACAGGGGTCGGCGAGCAGTACTTC
TRBJ1-3 | - | TRBV7-9 | - | CASSLSPFQPGNTIYF | TGTGCCAGCAGCTTAAGCCCATTCCAACCTGGAAACACCATATATTTT
TRBJ1-1 | - | TRBV29-1 | - | CSVAGGAGEAFF | TGCAGCGTTGCGGGGGGGGCCGGTGAAGCTTTCTTT
TRBJ2-3 | - | TRBV28 | - | CASSDRTGGADTQYF | TGTGCCAGCAGTGACCGGACCGGAGGGGCAGATACGCAGTATTTT
TRBJ2-7 | TRBD1 | TRBV6-1 | - | CASSGTGRSYEQYF | TGTGCCAGCTCGGGGACAGGGCGCTCCTACGAGCAGTACTTC
TRBJ1-5 | - | TRBV4-1 | - | CASSQGGNQPQHF | TGCGCCAGCAGCCAAGGGGGAAATCAGCCCCAGCATTTT
TRBJ1-1 | - | TRBV7-8 | - | CASSSTSPVEAFF | TGTGCCAGCAGCTCGACAAGCCCGGTTGAAGCTTTCTTT
TRBJ2-1 | - | TRBV6-1 | few | CASSEAGPPKNEQFF | TGTGCCAGCAGTGAAGCCGGGCCCCCCAAGAATGAGCAGTTCTTC
TRBJ1-4 | - | TRBV7-9 | few | CATVSPAHEKLFF | TGTGCCACCGTATCCCCAGCCCATGAAAAACTGTTTTTT
TRBJ2-7 | - | TRBV28 | - | CASSLGNGIEQYF | TGTGCCAGCAGTTTGGGGAATGGAATCGAGCAGTACTTC